The rows below give T cell receptor beta chains drawn from one sample of a study of T cells in Graves' hyperthyroidism and ophthalmopathy. One entry per CDR3 protein, called by TCRdb with MiXCR from the multiplex PCR reads. The sample shows roughly 96,000 distinct CDR3 sequences, under 65% of them seen only once. The sequenced sample was blood. These TCRs come from a woman aged 40 to 49 with Graves' hyperthyroidism. Both conserved end residues are part of each CDR3. A D gene is named only where the DNA matches it firmly. A row's size may be missing; if present it is once, few, many or a size class.

size: -; J: TRBJ2-7; D: -; length: 12; V: TRBV25-1; CDR3: CARIPSSYEQYF; DNA: TGTGCTAGAATTCCGAGCTCCTACGAGCAGTACTTC
size: many; J: TRBJ1-5; D: TRBD1; length: 16; V: TRBV19; CDR3: CASSPIDRAGSQPQHF; DNA: TGTGCCAGTAGTCCTATAGACAGGGCCGGGAGTCAGCCCCAGCATTTT
size: -; J: TRBJ2-3; D: TRBD2; length: 15; V: TRBV7-3; CDR3: CASSRTSGGTDTQYF; DNA: TGTGCCAGCAGTCGGACTAGCGGGGGCACAGATACGCAGTATTTT
size: few; J: TRBJ1-1; D: -; length: 13; V: TRBV12-3/TRBV12-4; CDR3: CASRRPRGTEAFF; DNA: TGTGCCAGCAGACGCCCCAGGGGAACTGAAGCTTTCTTT
size: -; J: TRBJ1-1; D: -; length: 13; V: TRBV29-1; CDR3: CSVDEGAAGEAFF; DNA: TGCAGCGTTGATGAAGGGGCCGCTGGGGAAGCTTTCTTT
size: -; J: TRBJ1-2; D: -; length: 14; V: TRBV7-9; CDR3: CASSAQTGEYGYTF; DNA: TGTGCCAGCAGCGCCCAGACCGGGGAATATGGCTACACCTTC
size: -; J: TRBJ2-5; D: TRBD1; length: 13; V: TRBV4-1; CDR3: CASGRDREETPYF; DNA: TGCGCCAGCGGCCGGGACAGAGAAGAGACCCCGTACTTC
size: many; J: TRBJ2-7; D: TRBD1; length: 15; V: TRBV15; CDR3: CATSQDRGGTYEQYF; DNA: TGTGCCACCAGCCAAGACAGGGGGGGCACCTACGAGCAGTACTTC
size: -; J: TRBJ2-7; D: TRBD2; length: 17; V: TRBV10-2; CDR3: CAGSYGWASGSPDEQYF; DNA: TGCGCCGGCAGTTACGGGTGGGCTAGCGGGAGTCCGGATGAGCAGTACTTC
size: many; J: TRBJ1-6; D: -; length: 14; V: TRBV14; CDR3: CASSQDLVRSPLHF; DNA: TGTGCCAGCAGCCAAGATTTGGTGAGATCACCCCTCCACTTT
size: many; J: TRBJ1-5; D: TRBD1; length: 17; V: TRBV28; CDR3: CASSRMTGQGAGQPQHF; DNA: TGTGCCAGCAGTCGAATGACGGGACAGGGGGCGGGTCAGCCCCAGCATTTT
size: many; J: TRBJ2-5; D: -; length: 13; V: TRBV7-2; CDR3: CASTHPPQETQYF; DNA: TGTGCCAGCACCCATCCCCCCCAAGAGACCCAGTACTTC
size: many; J: TRBJ2-7; D: -; length: 14; V: TRBV6-5; CDR3: CASSYLQGIGEQYF; DNA: TGTGCCAGCAGTTACCTCCAGGGAATCGGAGAGCAGTACTTC
size: many; J: TRBJ2-5; D: -; length: 12; V: TRBV7-9; CDR3: CASSLEPGTQYF; DNA: TGTGCCAGCAGCTTAGAGCCGGGGACCCAGTACTTC
size: many; J: TRBJ1-4; D: TRBD1; length: 15; V: TRBV10-3; CDR3: CAISPNLDRGEKLFF; DNA: TGTGCCATCAGTCCTAACCTTGACAGGGGTGAAAAACTGTTTTTT
size: -; J: TRBJ1-2; D: -; length: 18; V: TRBV10-3; CDR3: CAISVDEGAGAFNYGYTF; DNA: TGTGCCATCAGCGTTGATGAAGGGGCAGGAGCCTTTAACTATGGCTACACCTTC
size: many; J: TRBJ2-5; D: TRBD2; length: 14; V: TRBV6-5; CDR3: CASESGGPGETQYF; DNA: TGTGCCAGCGAGTCGGGAGGGCCTGGAGAGACCCAGTACTTC
size: few; J: TRBJ1-2; D: TRBD1; length: 14; V: TRBV25-1; CDR3: CASSDPDRAQGYTF; DNA: TGTGCCAGCAGTGATCCCGACAGGGCTCAAGGCTACACCTTC
size: many; J: TRBJ1-6; D: -; length: 15; V: TRBV10-2; CDR3: CASSESKGSNSPLHF; DNA: TGCGCCAGCAGTGAGTCGAAAGGGTCCAATTCACCCCTCCACTTT
size: -; J: TRBJ2-6; D: TRBD2; length: 19; V: TRBV6-1; CDR3: CASSDGLAGGPSGANVLTF; DNA: TGTGCCAGCAGTGACGGACTAGCGGGAGGGCCCTCTGGGGCCAACGTCCTGACTTTC
size: -; J: TRBJ1-1; D: -; length: 13; V: TRBV25-1; CDR3: CASPGLRNTEAFF; DNA: TGTGCCAGCCCGGGGTTACGGAACACTGAAGCTTTCTTT
size: -; J: TRBJ1-2; D: -; length: 14; V: TRBV7-9; CDR3: CASSPGAGNYGYTF; DNA: TGTGCCAGCAGCCCCGGGGCAGGCAACTATGGCTACACCTTC
size: -; J: TRBJ2-5; D: -; length: 13; V: TRBV15; CDR3: CATTVEDQETQYF; DNA: TGTGCCACCACTGTTGAGGACCAAGAGACCCAGTACTTC
size: -; J: TRBJ1-2; D: TRBD1; length: 14; V: TRBV29-1; CDR3: CSAEGDRANYGYTF; DNA: TGCAGCGCCGAAGGGGACAGGGCTAACTATGGCTACACCTTC
size: many; J: TRBJ2-5; D: -; length: 13; V: TRBV7-2; CDR3: CASSLSFQETQYF; DNA: TGTGCCAGCAGCTTAAGCTTTCAAGAGACCCAGTACTTC
size: -; J: TRBJ2-7; D: TRBD1; length: 11; V: TRBV29-1; CDR3: CSGGQVETQYF; DNA: TGCAGCGGGGGACAGGTCGAGACCCAATACTTC
size: few; J: TRBJ1-5; D: -; length: 15; V: TRBV7-9; CDR3: CASSSVPNSNQPQHF; DNA: TGTGCCAGCAGTTCTGTACCCAATAGCAATCAGCCCCAGCATTTT
size: -; J: TRBJ2-7; D: -; length: 13; V: TRBV7-8; CDR3: CASSLSASYEQYF; DNA: TGTGCCAGCAGCTTATCCGCCAGCTACGAGCAGTACTTC
size: -; J: TRBJ2-2; D: -; length: 15; V: TRBV7-9; CDR3: CASSPRASNTEELFF; DNA: TGTGCCAGCAGCCCCCGAGCAAGCAACACCGAGGAGCTGTTTTTT
size: -; J: TRBJ1-4; D: -; length: 18; V: TRBV4-1; CDR3: CASSQDPLQPATNEKLFF; DNA: TGCGCCAGCAGCCAAGATCCCCTACAGCCTGCAACTAATGAAAAACTGTTTTTT
size: -; J: TRBJ2-5; D: -; length: 15; V: TRBV10-3; CDR3: CAISEFGTFQETQYF; DNA: TGTGCCATCAGTGAGTTTGGGACTTTCCAAGAGACCCAGTACTTC
size: many; J: TRBJ2-2; D: TRBD1; length: 16; V: TRBV20-1; CDR3: CSARRPDRVFTGELFF; DNA: TGCAGTGCTAGGAGACCGGACAGGGTGTTCACCGGGGAGCTGTTTTTT
size: -; J: TRBJ1-2; D: TRBD1; length: 14; V: TRBV5-1; CDR3: CASSLRDRTFGYTF; DNA: TGTGCCAGCAGCTTGAGGGACAGGACCTTTGGCTACACCTTC
size: many; J: TRBJ2-5; D: TRBD1; length: 16; V: TRBV7-3; CDR3: CASSPTSRDSQETQYF; DNA: TGTGCCAGCAGCCCAACCTCCCGGGACAGCCAAGAGACCCAGTACTTC
size: -; J: TRBJ1-2; D: -; length: 14; V: TRBV10-3; CDR3: CAIKDNGQHYGYTF; DNA: TGTGCCATCAAGGATAACGGGCAGCACTATGGCTACACCTTC